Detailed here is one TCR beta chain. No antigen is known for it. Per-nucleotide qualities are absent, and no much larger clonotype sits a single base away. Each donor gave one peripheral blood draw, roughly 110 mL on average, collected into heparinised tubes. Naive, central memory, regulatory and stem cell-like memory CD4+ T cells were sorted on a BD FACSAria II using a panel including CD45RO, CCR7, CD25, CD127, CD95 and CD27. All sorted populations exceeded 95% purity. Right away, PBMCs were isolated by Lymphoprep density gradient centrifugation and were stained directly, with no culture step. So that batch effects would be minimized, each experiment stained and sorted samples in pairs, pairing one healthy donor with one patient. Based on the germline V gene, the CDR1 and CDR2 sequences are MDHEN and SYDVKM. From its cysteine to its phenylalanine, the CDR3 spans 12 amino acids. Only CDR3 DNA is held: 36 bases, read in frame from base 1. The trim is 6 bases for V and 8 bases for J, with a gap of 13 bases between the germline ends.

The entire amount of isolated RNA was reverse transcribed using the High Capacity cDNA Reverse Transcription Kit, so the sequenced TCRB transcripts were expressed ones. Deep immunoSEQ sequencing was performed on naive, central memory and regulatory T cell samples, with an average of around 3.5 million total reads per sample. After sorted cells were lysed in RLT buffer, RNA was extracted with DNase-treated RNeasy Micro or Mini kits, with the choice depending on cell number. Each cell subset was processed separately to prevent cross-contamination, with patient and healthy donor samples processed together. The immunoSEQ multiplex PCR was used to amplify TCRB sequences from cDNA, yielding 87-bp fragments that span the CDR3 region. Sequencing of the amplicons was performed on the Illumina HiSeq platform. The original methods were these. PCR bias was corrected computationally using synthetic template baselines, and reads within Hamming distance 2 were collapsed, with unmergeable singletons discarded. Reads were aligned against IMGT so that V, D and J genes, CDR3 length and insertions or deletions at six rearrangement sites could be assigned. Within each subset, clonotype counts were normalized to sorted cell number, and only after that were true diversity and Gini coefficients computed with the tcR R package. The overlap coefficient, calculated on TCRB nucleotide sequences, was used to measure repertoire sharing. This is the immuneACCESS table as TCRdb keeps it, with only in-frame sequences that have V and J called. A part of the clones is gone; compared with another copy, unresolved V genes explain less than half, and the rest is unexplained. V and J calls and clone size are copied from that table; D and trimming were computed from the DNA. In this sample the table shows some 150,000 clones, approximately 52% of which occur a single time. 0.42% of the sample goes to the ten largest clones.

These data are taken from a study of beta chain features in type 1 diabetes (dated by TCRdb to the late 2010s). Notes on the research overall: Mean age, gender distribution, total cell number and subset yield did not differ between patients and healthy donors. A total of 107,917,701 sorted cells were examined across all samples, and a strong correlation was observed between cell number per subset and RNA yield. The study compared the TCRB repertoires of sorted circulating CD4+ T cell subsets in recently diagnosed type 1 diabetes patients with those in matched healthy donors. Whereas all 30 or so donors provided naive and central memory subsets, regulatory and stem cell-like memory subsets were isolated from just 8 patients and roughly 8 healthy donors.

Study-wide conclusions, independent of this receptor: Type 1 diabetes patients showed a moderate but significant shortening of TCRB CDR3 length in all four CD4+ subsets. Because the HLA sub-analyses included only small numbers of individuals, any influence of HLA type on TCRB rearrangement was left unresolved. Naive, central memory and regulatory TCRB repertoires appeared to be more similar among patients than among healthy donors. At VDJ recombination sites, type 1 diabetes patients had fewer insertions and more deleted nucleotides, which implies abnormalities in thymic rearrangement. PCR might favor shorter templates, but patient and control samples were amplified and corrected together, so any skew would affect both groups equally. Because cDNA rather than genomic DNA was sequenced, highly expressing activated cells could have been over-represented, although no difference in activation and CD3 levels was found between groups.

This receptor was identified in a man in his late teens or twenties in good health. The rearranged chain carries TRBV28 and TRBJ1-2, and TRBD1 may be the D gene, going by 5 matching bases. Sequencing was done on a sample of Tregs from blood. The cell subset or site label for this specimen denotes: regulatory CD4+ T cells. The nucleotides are TGTGCCAGCAGCCTTCTTCGGGGGGGCTACACCTTC. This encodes CASSLLRGGYTF.